The text below deals with one TCR beta chain. This sample is drawn from a study of blood T cell repertoires in COVID-19. About the research overall: Acute-phase and convalescent COVID-19 samples originated in the United States, Italy and Spain. PBMCs, B-cell-depleted T cells, or T cells provided the cDNA or gDNA that made up the material.

This CDR3 region has 14 residues. CDR1 SNHLY and CDR2 FYNNEI come from the germline V gene. V was shortened by 3 bases and J by 6 bases, with 12 bases between the two germline ends. Per the authors' pipeline: It was from reference gene primer amplification that nucleated cell counts were estimated. The assay was immunoSEQ multiplex PCR, and TCRdb's table has in-frame clones only and misses some. The DNA was the basis for D and trimming; V, J and clone size are from that table. The sample contains tens of thousands of clones, 84% of which appear only once. This chain connects TRBV2 to TRBJ2-4, with D possibly matching TRBD2 (6 bases). The TCR sequence derives from a man in his fifties with acute or convalescent COVID-19. The sequencing sample was made of peripheral blood. In nucleotides, the CDR3 is TGTGCCAGCAGTGATGGCGGGGAGGCAAACATTCAGTACTTC. It encodes CASSDGGEANIQYF.